These 29 T cell receptor beta chains share one sample of origin, sequenced in a study of molecular identifiers for immune sequencing clone quantification listed by TCRdb under 2018. The library was obtained by PCR. The sequencer was a NextSeq 500. TCRdb reprocessed the public reads (quality trimming at Q25 with fastp, clone calling with MiXCR) and kept in-frame beta chains. Duplicate CDR3 protein sequences are folded into a single record with the most common DNA and genes. The sample has approximately 550,000 distinct CDR3 sequences on record, around 23% of them singletons. Jointly, the top ten make up approximately 0.8% of the sample. The specimen sequenced was naive CD8+ T cells from blood, with Jurkat cell RNA spiked in. According to the study, the label for this sample's cell subset or site signals: FACS-sorted CD8+CD4-CCR7+CD45RA+ naive T cells. The receptors originated from a human donor in good health. Some libraries in this study had Jurkat cell RNA spiked in.

This clonotype was seen ten or more times. The rearrangement joins TRBV11-2 to TRBJ2-3; D remains unclear. From germline, CDR1 is SGHAT and CDR2 FQNNGV. The germline V and J ends were trimmed by 1 base and 0 bases, with 8 bases remaining between them. The CDR3 has 15 residues. The CDR3, as DNA: TGTGCCAGCAGCTTAGTTGGCGGAAGCACAGATACGCAGTATTTT. This gives the protein CASSLVGGSTDTQYF.

In this sample, this clonotype turned up a few times. This chain links TRBV4-3 with TRBJ1-3; D uncertain. CDR1 and CDR2 from the germline V gene are LGHNA and YSLEER. The CDR3 extends over 17 amino acids. The germline V and J ends were trimmed by 2 bases and 0 bases, with 14 bases remaining between them. Here the CDR3 DNA reads TGCGCCAGCAGCCAATCCCGGGTCTCAAGCTCTGGAAACACCATATATTTT. Residues: CASSQSRVSSSGNTIYF.

This clonotype came up once. The chain carries TRBV27 and TRBJ1-6, with TRBD1 as a possible D gene (5 bases). The CDR3 totals 14 residues. V shed 6 bases and J shed 8 bases, with 14 bases lying between them. Germline CDR1 reads MNHEY; CDR2 reads SMNVEV (reference sequence). CDR3 coding DNA: TGTGCCAGCAGCCTGGGGACCTTCCATTCACCCCTCCACTTT. Its protein product is CASSLGTFHSPLHF.

V is TRBV6-6 and J is TRBJ2-3; 9 bases agree with TRBD2. The junction had 7 bases not matched to a gene; V was cut back by 6 bases and J by 3 bases. The CDR3 is made up of 15 amino acids. Germline lookup yields CDR1 MNHNY and CDR2 SVGAGI (reference sequence). This CDR3 is CASRPAGGYTDTQYF. The CDR3 nucleotides read TGTGCCAGCAGGCCAGCGGGGGGTTATACAGATACGCAGTATTTT.

This clonotype appeared many times. The chain joins TRBV2 to TRBJ2-3, with D unresolved. The CDR3 is made up of 16 amino acids. Trimming pared 3 bases from V and 4 bases from J, leaving 17 bases between. Per the germline V gene, CDR1 is SNHLY and CDR2 is FYNNEI. This CDR3 is CASSEVLSKSPDTQYF. CDR3 DNA sequence: TGTGCCAGCAGTGAGGTCCTTTCGAAGAGTCCAGATACGCAGTATTTT.

The chain employs TRBV3-1 and TRBJ2-5; a possible D gene is TRBD1 (5 bases). The ends were cut back, 4 bases at V and 1 base at J, with 16 bases in the middle. The CDR3 covers 16 residues. The germline gives CDR1 LGHDT, CDR2 YNNKEL (reference sequence). As DNA, the CDR3 is TGTGCCAGCAGCCCTACCAGATGGGGCTTCCAAGAGACCCAGTACTTC. Encoded protein: CASSPTRWGFQETQYF.

This chain links TRBV30 with TRBJ1-2, with 8 bases identical to TRBD1. Looked up from germline, CDR1 is GTSNPN and CDR2 is SVGIG (reference sequence). The CDR3 is 12 amino acids. The J segment lost 8 bases and the V segment lost 5 bases, leaving 7 bases of the junction unmatched. The DNA for the CDR3 is TGTGCCTGGGACCAGGGGGCGCCCGGCTACACCTTC. Protein product: CAWDQGAPGYTF.

The genes are TRBV7-6 and TRBJ2-3, with D perhaps matching TRBD1 (7 bases). CDR3 size: 18 residues. Trimming left V 0 bases short and J 2 bases short, with 18 bases between. Germline V gene sequence: CDR1 SGHVS, CDR2 FNYEAQ. The CDR3 nucleotides read TGTGCCAGCAGCTTAGCGTACAGGGGAGGAGGGCACACAGATACGCAGTATTTT. Translated: CASSLAYRGGGHTDTQYF.

A word on this clonotype: The junction does not match germline at one end; this may be a read error. The genes are TRBV3-1 and TRBJ1-5; D is undetermined. The CDR3 length is 18 residues. Germline lookup yields CDR1 LGHDT and CDR2 YNNKEL (reference sequence). The CDR3 here is CASSQGPIASNGNRPQHF. CDR3 in DNA: TGTGCCAGCAGCCAAGGGCCAATTGCGAGTAATGGCAATCGGCCCCAGCATTTT. The full variable domain, rest sourced from reference TRBV3-1 and TRBJ1-5, is DTAVSQTPKYLVTQMGNDKSIKCEQNLGHDTMYWYKQDSKKFLKIMFSYNNKELIINETVPNRFSPKSPDKAHLNLHINSLELGDSAVYFCASSQGPIASNGNRPQHFGDGTRLSIL.

As to this clonotype: This may come from a read error, since a much larger clone is one base off. The conserved phenylalanine or tryptophan normally closing the CDR3 is absent here, so this likely arose from a read error. The V gene is TRBV27, the J gene TRBJ2-3, with D maybe TRBD1 (7 bases). Trimming cost V 8 bases and J 6 bases, with 15 bases left between them. In germline, CDR1 is MNHEY, CDR2 SMNVEV (reference sequence). The CDR3 runs to 13 residues. The CDR3 DNA reads as TGTGCCAGCGGGCAGGGGGGAGAGGATACGCAGTATCTT. It specifies CASGQGGEDTQYL.

Regarding this clonotype: A read error may explain this, as a much larger clone is one base away. DNA for the CDR3: TGTGCCAGCAGTTACGAGTCCCCAGGATCCTATGACTACACCTTC. Translation gives CASSYESPGSYDYTF. This chain connects TRBV6-6 to TRBJ1-2; D ambiguous. Germline CDR1 reads MNHNY; CDR2 reads SVGAGI (reference sequence). The CDR3 runs to 15 residues.

This rearrangement joins TRBV12-3 or TRBV12-4 to TRBJ2-7; maybe TRBD2 (5 bases). The CDR3 runs to 13 residues. Trimming stripped 7 bases from V and 3 bases from J, with 13 bases between. The CDR3 spells CASTQSEGYEQYF. DNA for the CDR3: TGTGCCAGCACCCAAAGTGAGGGCTACGAGCAGTACTTC.

CDR3 DNA: TGTGCCAGCAGCTCGACGGGACAGGGTTATACTGAAGCTTTCTTT. It encodes CASSSTGQGYTEAFF. The chain is built from TRBV5-6 and TRBJ1-1; 9 bases agree with TRBD1. The germline V gene encodes CDR1 SGHDT and CDR2 YYEEEE. J lost 5 bases, V lost 3 bases, and 8 bases had no gene match. The CDR3 runs to 15 residues.

The chain couples TRBV27 to TRBJ2-2, with D unresolved. Germline V gives CDR1 MNHEY, CDR2 SMNVEV (reference sequence). V lost 5 bases to trimming and J lost 2 bases, with 15 bases between them. There are 16 residues in the CDR3. CDR3 in DNA: TGTGCCAGCAGTCCCCGTTTGGGCGGTAACACCGGGGAGCTGTTTTTT. Its protein is CASSPRLGGNTGELFF.

Only a few counts were recorded for this clonotype. V usage is TRBV6-2 or TRBV6-3 and J usage is TRBJ1-1; D gene unclear. Germline CDR1 and CDR2: MNHEY and SVGEGT. The CDR3 length is 14 residues. Trimming pared 3 bases from V and 2 bases from J, leaving 10 bases between. In nucleotides, the CDR3 is TGTGCCAGCAGTTATGTGGGGATCAACACTGAAGCTTTCTTT. Amino acids: CASSYVGINTEAFF.

Details on this clonotype: This may stem from a read error, because a much larger clone lies one nucleotide away. The chain is built from TRBV7-9 and TRBJ1-6; TRBD1 matches at 7 bases. The CDR3 length is 15 residues. V shed 4 bases, J shed 11 bases, and the junction held 11 bases outside the gene matches. The germline CDR1 and CDR2 sequences are SEHNR and FQNEAQ (reference sequence). The CDR3 sequence is CASSSRQGENPPLHF. CDR3 in DNA: TGTGCCAGCAGCTCCAGACAGGGTGAGAATCCACCCCTCCACTTT.

This clonotype has ten or more counts. Here the CDR3 reads CASSEMDRDNEKLFF. The CDR3 DNA reads as TGTGCCAGCAGTGAAATGGACCGAGATAATGAAAAACTGTTTTTT. This chain uses TRBV2 with TRBJ1-4; no firm D call. The CDR3 spans 15 residues. The ends were cut back, 2 bases at V and 4 bases at J, with 11 bases in the middle. The germline CDR1 and CDR2 sequences are SNHLY and FYNNEI.

V gene TRBV12-5 combines with J gene TRBJ1-2, with 8 nucleotides matching TRBD1. In germline, CDR1 is LGHNT, CDR2 FRNRAP. This CDR3 has 13 residues. The V gene end was trimmed by 10 bases and the J gene end by 8 bases; junction bases not matched to a gene: 12. CDR3 loop: CATGPDRGGGYTF. CDR3 in DNA: TGTGCTACTGGCCCTGACAGGGGCGGCGGCTACACCTTC.

This clonotype turned up a few times. The chain joins TRBV2 to TRBJ1-1; no clear D gene. The CDR3 is made up of 10 amino acids. Germline CDR1 SNHLY, CDR2 FYNNEI. Trimming removed 7 bases at V and 4 bases at J, with 4 bases between. As DNA, the CDR3 is TGTGCCAGCATTATCACTGAAGCTTTCTTT. Translating gives CASIITEAFF.

This clonotype was counted ten times or more. This chain links TRBV5-5 with TRBJ1-1; 9 nucleotides match TRBD1. Germline CDR1 and CDR2: SGHKS and YYEKEE (reference sequence). The V gene end was trimmed by 0 bases and the J gene end by 11 bases; junction bases not matched to a gene: 11. This CDR3 contains 15 residues. The CDR3 here is CASSLDRGLLVVAFF. The CDR3 bases are TGTGCCAGCAGCTTGGACAGGGGGCTCTTGGTTGTCGCTTTCTTT.

The chain carries TRBV28 and TRBJ2-1; D is perhaps TRBD2 (5 bases). The CDR3 contains 17 residues. The germline V gene encodes CDR1 MDHEN and CDR2 SYDVKM. Trimming shortened V by 4 bases and J by 0 bases, and 16 bases separated the two germline ends. As DNA, the CDR3 is TGTGCCAGCAGTTCCCCAATGCGAGGGAGCTCCTACAATGAGCAGTTCTTC. Amino acid sequence: CASSSPMRGSSYNEQFF.

The chain is built from TRBV20-1 and TRBJ2-3; 8 positions agree with TRBD2. With 3 bases clipped from V and 4 bases from J, the junction kept 15 bases outside the gene matches. CDR1 and CDR2 from the germline V gene are DFQATT and SNEGSKA (reference sequence). This CDR3 has 17 residues. In DNA form, the CDR3 reads TGCAGTGCTAGCCTAGGCGGGGGGTACGGGGCGGCAGATACGCAGTATTTT. Amino acids: CSASLGGGYGAADTQYF.

The V and J genes are TRBV29-1 and TRBJ2-7; D is unresolved. From germline, CDR1 is SQVTM and CDR2 ANQGSEA. Trimming took off 1 base at V and 2 bases at J, with 3 bases between the two ends. The CDR3 is made up of 11 amino acids. CDR3 coding DNA: TGCAGCGTTGAAGGTACCTACGAGCAGTACTTC. This translates into CSVEGTYEQYF.

To note about this clonotype: One end of the junction is discordant with germline, which a read error may explain. The rearrangement uses TRBV6-6 and TRBJ1-2; 7 bases match TRBD1. Germline CDR1 is MNHNY and CDR2 is SVGAGI (reference sequence). The CDR3 sequence is 16 residues long. CDR3 in DNA: TGTGCCAGCAGTTACAGGGCAGGGGGAGCTAACCATGGCTACACCTTC. The encoded protein is CASSYRAGGANHGYTF.

The sample holds a few counts of this clonotype. The chain is built from TRBV7-9 and TRBJ2-1; 8 bases are a match to TRBD1. CDR1 is SEHNR, CDR2 FQNEAQ, per germline (reference sequence). V lost 5 bases, J lost 6 bases, and 12 bases stayed unmatched. The CDR3 covers 16 residues. The CDR3 here is CASSPPTGDRFNEQFF. DNA for the CDR3: TGTGCCAGCAGCCCGCCGACAGGGGACAGATTCAATGAGCAGTTCTTC.

This chain connects TRBV5-6 to TRBJ1-5; unclear D gene. The germline V gene encodes CDR1 SGHDT and CDR2 YYEEEE. Trimming removed 3 bases from V and 0 bases from J, with 7 bases in between. The CDR3 length is 14 residues. CDR3 in amino acids: CASSSSSSNQPQHF. As DNA, the CDR3 is TGTGCCAGCAGCTCGAGTTCTAGCAATCAGCCCCAGCATTTT. Together with reference TRBV5-6 and TRBJ1-5, the CDR3 gives the full variable domain: DAGVTQSPTHLIKTRGQQVTLRCSPKSGHDTVSWYQQALGQGPQFIFQYYEEEERQRGNFPDRFSGHQFPNYSSELNVNALLLGDSALYLCASSSSSSNQPQHFGDGTRLSIL.

This chain connects TRBV6-2 or TRBV6-3 to TRBJ1-1; TRBD1 might be the D (5 bases). There are 16 residues in the CDR3. The V gene lost 7 bases and the J gene lost 5 bases, with 23 bases spanning the gap. In germline, CDR1 is MNHEY, CDR2 SVGEGT. DNA of the CDR3: TGTGCCAGCAAAACGCCGATCCTTGGCCGGGGGACTGAAGCTTTCTTT. Translation gives CASKTPILGRGTEAFF.

The chain recombines TRBV2 with TRBJ2-3, with D possibly matching TRBD1 (5 bases). The germline V gene encodes CDR1 SNHLY and CDR2 FYNNEI. Trimming stripped 5 bases from V and 2 bases from J, with 20 bases between. The CDR3 extends over 17 amino acids. The CDR3 DNA is TGTGCCAGCAGTCGGGTAGGGGTGGGTCGTAACACAGATACGCAGTATTTT. Amino acid sequence: CASSRVGVGRNTDTQYF.

In this sample, this clonotype turned up many times. V is TRBV9 and J is TRBJ2-7, with 8 bases fitting TRBD1. The CDR3 extends over 15 amino acids. In germline, CDR1 is SGDLS, CDR2 YYNGEE. The junction had 8 bases not matched to a gene; V was cut back by 4 bases and J by 2 bases. CDR3 DNA: TGTGCCAGCAGCCTCGGGACAGGCCTGACCTACGAGCAGTACTTC. It specifies CASSLGTGLTYEQYF. The whole variable domain, filled in from reference TRBV9 and TRBJ2-7, reads DSGVTQTPKHLITATGQRVTLRCSPRSGDLSVYWYQQSLDQGLQFLIQYYNGEERAKGNILERFSAQQFPDLHSELNLSSLELGDSALYFCASSLGTGLTYEQYFGPGTRLTVT.